This T cell receptor (beta chain) is drawn from a study of blood T cell repertoires in COVID-19. Recovery among Cohort 3 donors was established by two negative PCRs, clearance, or symptom resolution. The method was immunoSEQ multiplex PCR; TCRdb's version includes in-frame clones alone and lacks a portion of them. The sample has roughly 300,000 clones, approximately 92% seen once. The ends lost 4 bases at V and 1 base at J; junction bases unmatched: 7. There are 16 residues in the CDR3. Germline V gene data show CDR1 as SGHDT and CDR2 as YYEEEE. This chain links TRBV5-6 with TRBJ2-7; 11 bases are shared with TRBD2. Sequenced sample: PBMCs or T cells enriched from blood (not recorded which). This receptor was taken from a woman aged 25-40 years who had recovered from COVID-19. CDR3 protein: CASSPRRLAGSYEQYF. CDR3 DNA sequence: TGTGCCAGCAGCCCGCGGAGACTAGCGGGGTCCTACGAGCAGTACTTC.